Listed here are 7 T cell receptor beta chains from one sample, sequenced in a study of cytomegalovirus exposure and HLA in healthy donors. Primers included in the PCR were 60 Vbeta and 13 Jbeta primers. Data came from immunoSEQ multiplex PCR; TCRdb stores just in-frame clones and leaves some out. The table lists about 200,000 clones, approximately 80% of them singletons. The material sequenced was PBMCs. The source is a girl aged 10 to 17 in good health and CMV-seronegative.

The chain carries TRBV7-2 and TRBJ1-2, with TRBD1 identical over 9 bases. Trimming at V came to 5 bases and at J to 3 bases, leaving 10 bases not matched to a gene. CDR3 size: 16 residues. CDR1 and CDR2 (germline): SGHTA, FQGNSA. The CDR3 region is CASSPPGQGIYYGYTF. The CDR3 DNA sequence: TGTGCCAGCAGCCCCCCGGGACAGGGAATATACTATGGCTACACCTTC. Full variable domain (rest looked up from reference TRBV7-2 and TRBJ1-2): GAGVSQSPSNKVTEKGKDVELRCDPISGHTALYWYRQSLGQGLEFLIYFQGNSAPDKSGLPSDRFSAERTGGSVSTLTIQRTQQEDSAVYLCASSPPGQGIYYGYTFGSGTRLTVV.

This clone was detected once. For the CDR3, the DNA is TGTGCCACCGGACAGGGAGTAGGAGAGACCCAGTACTTC. Translating gives CATGQGVGETQYF. V usage is TRBV27 and J usage is TRBJ2-5; 8 bases align to TRBD1. CDR1 is MNHEY and CDR2 is SMNVEV in the germline V gene (reference sequence). Germline trimming cut 10 bases from V and 4 bases from J; bases unmatched to any gene: 8. The CDR3 runs 13 residues.

This chain connects TRBV30 to TRBJ2-7; D is unresolved. The V gene lost 3 bases and the J gene lost 0 bases, with 21 bases spanning the gap. The CDR3 length is 17 residues. Germline V CDR1 and CDR2: GTSNPN, SVGIG (reference sequence). The CDR3 region has the DNA TGTGCCTGGAGCTCATCGTATTGGCGGAAGAACTCCTACGAGCAGTACTTC. It codes for CAWSSSYWRKNSYEQYF.

The chain uses TRBV15 and TRBJ2-7; 9 bases line up with TRBD1. Per germline, CDR1 LNHNV and CDR2 YYDKDF (reference sequence). V trimming: 1 base; J trimming: 4 bases; junction bases outside the gene matches: 11. The CDR3 loop spans 17 amino acids. CDR3 nucleotides: TGTGCCACCAGCAGAGTGGTCCCCGGGACAGGGCTTTACGAGCAGTACTTC. It codes for CATSRVVPGTGLYEQYF.

This clone was found once. CDR3 nucleotides: TGTGCCAGCCCACCCCGGGGGGGGGTGGAAGAGACCCAGTACTTC. Amino acid sequence: CASPPRGGVEETQYF. The chain joins TRBV28 to TRBJ2-5; TRBD2 matches 8 bases. The CDR3 loop spans 15 amino acids. Per germline, CDR1 MDHEN and CDR2 SYDVKM. After removal of 8 bases from V and 3 bases from J, the junction contained 11 bases not matched to a gene. The variable domain in full, completed from reference TRBV28 and TRBJ2-5, reads DVKVTQSSRYLVKRTGEKVFLECVQDMDHENMFWYRQDPGLGLRLIYFSYDVKMKEKGDIPEGYSVSREKKERFSLILESASTNQTSMYLCASPPRGGVEETQYFGPGTRLLVL.

The chain employs TRBV20-1 and TRBJ2-3; no firm D call. CDR1 is DFQATT, CDR2 SNEGSKA, per germline (reference sequence). V lost 3 bases and J 4 bases, leaving 5 bases between the germline ends. This CDR3 has 11 residues. The CDR3 protein is CSARRPDTQYF. CDR3 in DNA: TGCAGTGCTAGGCGTCCAGATACGCAGTATTTT.

The gene calls are TRBV9 and TRBJ1-5; 9 nucleotides align to TRBD1. V shed 0 bases, J shed 7 bases, and the junction held 5 bases outside the gene matches. CDR3 length: 15 residues. Per the germline V gene, CDR1 is SGDLS and CDR2 is YYNGEE. This chain's CDR3 is CASSVGDRVGQPQHF. Here the CDR3 DNA reads TGTGCCAGCAGCGTAGGGGACAGGGTGGGCCAGCCCCAGCATTTT. Based on the CDR3 plus reference TRBV9 and TRBJ1-5, the full variable domain is DSGVTQTPKHLITATGQRVTLRCSPRSGDLSVYWYQQSLDQGLQFLIQYYNGEERAKGNILERFSAQQFPDLHSELNLSSLELGDSALYFCASSVGDRVGQPQHFGDGTRLSIL.